The 14 T cell receptor beta chains below all came from one sample that was sequenced in a study of blood T cell repertoires in COVID-19. The method was immunoSEQ multiplex PCR; TCRdb's version includes in-frame clones alone and lacks a portion of them. The sample shows just over 650,000 clones, 85% to 90% of them seen only once. What was sequenced was peripheral blood. The receptors were sampled from a woman aged 18-29 years with acute or convalescent COVID-19.

The rearrangement joins TRBV9 to TRBJ1-1; no definite D call. V lost 0 bases to trimming and J lost 0 bases, with 6 bases between them. Germline lookup yields CDR1 SGDLS and CDR2 YYNGEE. The CDR3 runs 14 residues. CDR3 amino acids: CASSVDVLNTEAFF. In DNA form, the CDR3 reads TGTGCCAGCAGCGTAGATGTCTTGAACACTGAAGCTTTCTTT. Based on the CDR3 plus reference TRBV9 and TRBJ1-1, the full variable domain is DSGVTQTPKHLITATGQRVTLRCSPRSGDLSVYWYQQSLDQGLQFLIQYYNGEERAKGNILERFSAQQFPDLHSELNLSSLELGDSALYFCASSVDVLNTEAFFGQGTRLTVV.

This sequence joins TRBV29-1 and TRBJ1-4; unclear D gene. From germline, CDR1 is SQVTM and CDR2 ANQGSEA. The CDR3 sequence is 15 residues long. Trimming stripped 1 base from V and 1 base from J, with 10 bases between. The CDR3 here is CSVEAPPGTNEKLFF. In DNA form, the CDR3 reads TGCAGCGTTGAAGCCCCGCCGGGAACTAATGAAAAACTGTTTTTT.

The rearrangement uses TRBV19 and TRBJ2-1; 7 bases align to TRBD1. The CDR3 is made up of 16 amino acids. With 2 bases clipped from V and 6 bases from J, the junction kept 10 bases outside the gene matches. From germline, CDR1 is LNHDA and CDR2 SQIVND (reference sequence). In DNA, the CDR3 is TGTGCCAGTAGTATATCTCCGGGACAGCCCCTCAATGAGCAGTTCTTC. Translated: CASSISPGQPLNEQFF.

The chain combines TRBV29-1 with TRBJ2-7; D unclear. The CDR3 sequence is 13 residues long. Germline CDR1 reads SQVTM; CDR2 reads ANQGSEA. CDR3 residues: CGAAGVLSYEQYF. CDR3 bases: TGCGGCGCTGCCGGTGTCTTGAGTTACGAGCAGTACTTC.

The chain recombines TRBV19 with TRBJ2-2; 11 bases map to TRBD2. Germline V gives CDR1 LNHDA, CDR2 SQIVND (reference sequence). The CDR3 spans 17 residues. V shed 3 bases and J 5 bases; nucleotides not matched to a gene: 8. This CDR3 reads CASSMGSGGARTGELFF. In DNA form, the CDR3 reads TGTGCCAGTAGTATGGGTAGCGGGGGGGCCCGGACCGGGGAGCTGTTTTTT.

This clone was seen just once. The chain recombines TRBV9 with TRBJ2-7; 7 bases map to TRBD1. Germline CDR1 is SGDLS and CDR2 is YYNGEE. CDR3 length equals 14 residues. The J segment lost 7 bases and the V segment lost 2 bases, leaving 9 bases of the junction unmatched. CDR3 in DNA: TGTGCCAGCAGCGTTTCGACAGGGCCGGGTGAGCAGTACTTC. Translating gives CASSVSTGPGEQYF.

V gene TRBV4-2 combines with J gene TRBJ2-2, with a weak D call TRBD1 (8 bases). V was trimmed by 5 bases and J by 3 bases, leaving 16 bases between them. The CDR3 consists of 16 residues. The germline CDR1 and CDR2 sequences are LGHNA and YNFKEQ. This chain's CDR3 is CASSYWTGRDTGELFF. The CDR3 nucleotides read TGTGCCAGCAGCTACTGGACAGGGAGGGACACCGGGGAGCTGTTTTTT.

This chain joins TRBV5-6 and TRBJ1-1; possibly TRBD1 for D (5 bases). Germline loops: CDR1 SGHDT, CDR2 YYEEEE. This CDR3 comprises 16 residues. V lost 3 bases and J lost 0, with 15 bases in between. The CDR3 DNA reads TGTGCCAGCAGCTCCCTAGGGGAGGATATGAACACTGAAGCTTTCTTT. Translated, it gives CASSSLGEDMNTEAFF.

This clone was found a few times. CDR3 DNA sequence: TGTGCCAGCAGCCTCCCCGGTGCAGGCTACACCTTC. Translating gives CASSLPGAGYTF. The chain employs TRBV5-5 and TRBJ1-2; no firm D call. The CDR3 is 12 residues long. Germline V CDR1 and CDR2: SGHKS, YYEKEE (reference sequence). Deletions cut 4 bases from V and 8 bases from J, with 12 bases between.

The chain has TRBV5-1 and TRBJ2-3; 8 nucleotides match TRBD2. V gave up 6 bases and J gave up 0 bases; unmatched junction bases: 9. Germline V CDR1 and CDR2: SGHRS, YFSETQ. The CDR3 is made up of 16 amino acids. The CDR3, as DNA: TGCGCCAGCACCCCCGGGGGGGTCGTTAGCACAGATACGCAGTATTTT. Translated: CASTPGGVVSTDTQYF.

The chain employs TRBV7-8 and TRBJ2-7, with a tentative D call TRBD2 (7 bases). CDR1 and CDR2 from the germline V gene are SGHVS and FQNEAQ. The CDR3 has 13 residues. V was trimmed by 8 bases and J by 2 bases, leaving 13 bases between them. CDR3 nucleotide sequence: TGTGCCAGCGCCCCCGGGGGGCCCTACGAGCAGTACTTC. Protein sequence: CASAPGGPYEQYF.

Remarks on this clone: This sample includes further DNA sequences coding for the same CDR3. The genes are TRBV19 and TRBJ1-5, with 7 nucleotides matching TRBD1. V was pared by 3 bases and J by 4 bases, with 3 bases of the junction left unmatched. From germline, CDR1 is LNHDA and CDR2 SQIVND (reference sequence). The CDR3 length is 14 residues. The CDR3 here is CASSMGQLNQPQHF. Written as DNA, the CDR3 is TGTGCCAGTAGTATGGGACAGCTAAATCAGCCCCAGCATTTT.

The J gene is TRBJ1-3, the V gene TRBV15; D is possibly TRBD1 (6 bases). Germline values: CDR1 LNHNV, CDR2 YYDKDF (reference sequence). Between the trimmed V and J ends, which lost 0 bases and 4 bases, there was a span of 16 bases. The CDR3 length is 17 residues. Here the CDR3 DNA reads TGTGCCACCAGCAGAGATTCCTCAGGGGTAGCCGGAAACACCATATATTTT. Its protein is CATSRDSSGVAGNTIYF.

Only one count was recorded for this clone. The chain combines TRBV19 with TRBJ2-2; no definite D call. The V gene's germline CDR1 is LNHDA and CDR2 SQIVND (reference sequence). Trimming took 3 bases from V and 6 from J, leaving 8 bases between them. The CDR3 totals 13 residues. CDR3 sequence (DNA): TGTGCCAGTAGTATTGCTAGTCCCGGGGAGCTGTTTTTT. Protein: CASSIASPGELFF.